This TCR beta chain was retrieved from a study of T-cell memory formation after mild COVID-19. Study summary: Largely, TCR clusters stayed within a single donor.

The V gene's germline CDR1 is SGHRS and CDR2 YFSETQ. Trimming took off 3 bases at V and 5 bases at J, with 15 bases between the two ends. The CDR3 spans 15 residues. Overall study results and limits: Researchers report contracting CD4+ clones mostly in CM and EM, with CD8+ clones in EMRA. Some responding clones appeared in pre-infection memory, suggesting cross-reactive memory joined.

Researchers used 5'RACE with constant-segment primers to make TCR alpha and TCR beta cDNA libraries that carry sample barcodes and UMIs. TCRdb re-called the 5' RACE reads with MiXCR, one entry per CDR3 protein. The sample shows over 500,000 distinct CDR3 sequences, 17% of them seen only once. This clonotype was counted once. Its specificity is unknown. J is TRBJ1-5 and V is TRBV5-1; D uncertain. What was sequenced was PBMCs or a T cell subset sorted from them (not recorded which). This sequence originates from an adult woman who had mild COVID-19 (a few samples of this study predate the infection). Cell type and time point are not known. DNA for the CDR3: TGCGCCAGCAGCTCGTCCGGGGAGTTCTATCAGCCCCAGCATTTT. This gives the protein CASSSSGEFYQPQHF.